The source of this T cell receptor (beta chain) is a study of blood T cells in healthy people across ages. Sample-barcoded 5' priming and a J-beta primer mix drove a second PCR of roughly 7 to 11 cycles. One entry per CDR3 protein, called by TCRdb with MiXCR from the 5' RACE reads. Counted here are over 600,000 distinct CDR3 sequences, 40% to 45% occurring once; the ten biggest clones make up 25% to 30%. This clonotype was counted a few times. Germline-derived CDR1 and CDR2 are LGHDT and YNNKEL (reference sequence). J was trimmed by 13 bases and V by 1 base; bases with no gene match: 12. This CDR3 has 14 residues.

This sequence originates from a man at least 80 years old in good health. The chain combines TRBV3-1 with TRBJ2-5; 7 nucleotides agree with TRBD2. Sequenced: blood. CDR3 DNA sequence: TGTGCCAGCAGCCAAGGGGGGACTACTAAGGGTCGGTACTTC. Protein: CASSQGGTTKGRYF.